This T cell receptor (beta chain) emerged from a study of a mutant IDH1 vaccine in newly diagnosed glioma. For the study at large: Vaccines began 4-6 weeks after radiotherapy alone, or with temozolomide cycles. Patients got radiotherapy, temozolomide, or both beforehand, and most got both. Visits designated V12 and V13 were conducted at weeks 35 and 47, respectively.

Profiled with immunoSEQ multiplex PCR; TCRdb holds only in-frame clones, not every one. This sample has some 57,000 clones; 84% occur once, and the top ten carry around 3.9%. Noted time point: week 35, safety follow-up. The study gave 300 ug of mutant IDH1 20-mer peptide per vaccine dose, with topical imiquimod. Unmatched junction bases numbered 6, after V lost 4 bases and J lost 7 bases. This CDR3 spans 14 amino acids. From germline, CDR1 is SGHRS and CDR2 YFSETQ. Comments on this clone: What it binds is not known.

The chain carries TRBV5-1 and TRBJ2-7; 12 bases are shared with TRBD2. The source was PBMCs, collected from a glioma patient whose treatment included an IDH1 peptide vaccine. The TCR was taken from a woman aged 18-35 years with glioma. For the CDR3, the DNA is TGCGCCAGCAGCCCTAGCGGGGGGGCCTTTGAGCAGTACTTC. Amino acid sequence: CASSPSGGAFEQYF.